The entry below describes one T cell receptor (beta chain). The specificity of this receptor is unknown. No base-level quality is on record; no much larger clone is a single base apart. These data are taken from a study of shared clonotypes between healthy human individuals (dated by TCRdb to 2018 to 2020). With regard to the full study: A few men and a couple of women, aged 18 to 49 years, made up the cohort. Per donor, three plates each were used for CD4 naive and CD4 memory, two for CD8 naive, and one for CD8 memory. The study deeply sequenced blood TCR repertoires of five healthy adults to estimate repertoire size and the extent of clonotype sharing between individuals. To increase sequencing depth and limit assay-specific biases, different laboratories used diverse techniques to prepare libraries and sequence TCR repertoires. Per donor, leukapheresis produced somewhere between about 0.85 and 8.9 billion PBMCs.

Using the deep immunoSEQ assay, TCR CDR3 regions were amplified from genomic DNA by multiplex PCR. Extracted genomic DNA from each cell subset was spread evenly across all wells of several immunoSEQ 96-well plates, with each plate serving as a replicate. For sorted subsets, each replicate PCR was loaded with about 0.2 ug genomic DNA, equivalent to about 30,000 T cell genomes. The purified libraries were quantified using a Qubit 3.0 fluorometer, sized with a Bioanalyzer 2100, and then quantified again using the KAPA Library Quantification kit. Each immunoSEQ 96-well plate was sequenced on its own single-read 150-cycle Illumina NextSeq 550 flow cell. The study's processing was this. Because the immunoSEQ output included only junctional sequences and no quality scores, the filtering could not be the same as the filtering used for full-length reads. Sequences were annotated with PyIR, a Python wrapper for IgBLAST v1.9, using IMGT germline references to assign V/J genes and CDR3. Reads were filtered out if the reads had weak V/J assignments (E-value above 1e-6), no CDR3, stop codons, out-of-frame junctions, or ambiguous translated residues. A V3J clonotype was defined by an identical inferred V gene, J gene, and CDR3 amino acid sequence. To compute the percentage overlap between repertoires, the number of shared unique clonotypes was divided by the size of the smaller repertoire. Three approaches were used to assess repertoire richness: RTK rarefaction, the Chao1 estimator, and Recon v2.1 estimates of unobserved clonotypes. OLGA was used to compute generation probabilities for all TCRbeta clonotypes that the gDNA method yielded from a handful of donors. This immuneACCESS table, as held by TCRdb, lists in-frame sequences with V and J called but not all clones. Of the missing ones, under half trace to an unresolved V gene in checked studies; the others have no known cause. That table furnishes V, J and clone size, whereas the DNA furnished D and trimming. This sample comprises about 1.9 million clones, roughly 93% of them detected only once. The ten largest clones capture approximately 1.6% of the sample.

For CDR1 and CDR2, the germline V gene lists SQVTM and ANQGSEA. V loses 7 bases at its end and J loses 0 bases; junction bases beyond the gene matches: 3. The CDR3 runs 15 residues from the cysteine to the phenylalanine. Only the CDR3 part of the read is kept: 45 bases, read in frame from the first base. For the CD8 naive samples, CD45RO-negative cells were positively selected for CCR7, yielding a CD45RA+CCR7+ population from which TemRA cells were excluded. Healthy HIV-negative adults with no recently reported acute infections or vaccinations were included as donors. Only Caucasian adults living in Nashville, Tennessee, USA were represented among the donors. After blood collection by leukapheresis, PBMCs were isolated using Ficoll-Histopaque density gradient centrifugation and then cryopreserved in the vapor phase of liquid nitrogen. Analytical flow cytometry was used to check the purity and quantity of every magnetically sorted T cell population. Each sorted fraction had its genomic DNA isolated and then quantified by UV absorbance on a Nanodrop 2000c.

General study outcomes and caveats: When a few donors were compared, the shared fraction of clonotypes was 5% to 6.5% for naive CD4, over 3% for naive CD8, about 2.5% for memory CD4, and 0.35% to 0.4% for memory CD8. Naive subsets generally had larger estimated clonotype richness than memory subsets did. Because the study included only a small number of donors, the genetic and exposure-history diversity represented was limited. Rarefaction of sorted-subset datasets indicated incomplete sequencing despite the large sequencing depth. Sampling was restricted to blood, and TCR repertoires in tissue are likely to differ from TCR repertoires in blood. Clonotypes shared by all four sorted-subset donors showed higher generation probabilities than non-shared clonotypes. Based on pairwise subsampling, the degree of clonotype sharing among donors was expected to be affected by sequencing depth.

Material for sequencing was naive CD8+ T cells from PBMCs. This sample's cell subset or site label indicates: CD45RA+CCR7+. Recombination connected TRBV29-1 to TRBJ2-3; 14 central bases correspond to TRBD2. The TCR was taken from a man younger than 30 in good health. Some clones in this sample may be carry-over from other donors' samples. The DNA reads TGCAGCGCCGGGACTAGCGGGAGTAGCACAGATACGCAGTATTTT. It translates to CSAGTSGSSTDTQYF.